One and the same sample provided the 15 T cell receptor beta chains below, sequenced in a study of blood T cell repertoires in COVID-19. The assay was immunoSEQ multiplex PCR, and TCRdb's table has in-frame clones only and misses some. This sample has 200,000 to 250,000 clones; around 84% occur once, and the top ten carry 15% to 20%. Sequencing was done on a sample of peripheral blood. The receptors shown here come from a woman of 80 years or more with active or convalescent COVID-19.

The chain combines TRBV7-8 with TRBJ2-4, with D possibly TRBD2 on 5 matching bases. The V and J ends lost 2 bases and 7 bases respectively, with 9 bases between them. Germline CDR1 is SGHVS and CDR2 is FQNEAQ. CDR3 length: 13 amino acids. The CDR3 loop is CASSLKERNIQYF. Here the CDR3 DNA reads TGTGCCAGCAGCTTAAAGGAGCGGAACATTCAGTACTTC.

This sequence joins TRBV7-2 and TRBJ2-7; D is ambiguous. The germline gives CDR1 SGHTA, CDR2 FQGNSA. This CDR3 is built from 13 residues. V lost 2 bases and J 6 bases, leaving 11 bases between the germline ends. For the CDR3, the DNA is TGTGCCAGCAGCTTACCCCCCGGTTCCGAGCAGTACTTC. It is translated as CASSLPPGSEQYF.

This clone appeared once. The CDR3 DNA follows: TGTGCCAGCAGCCTAAACGACGGGTCCTACGAGCAGTACTTC. Translation: CASSLNDGSYEQYF. This sequence joins TRBV4-2 and TRBJ2-7; D call uncertain. The CDR3 is made up of 14 amino acids. V was cut by 4 bases and J by 1 base, with 11 bases left in between. CDR1 LGHNA and CDR2 YNFKEQ come from the germline V gene.

This chain joins TRBV7-2 and TRBJ2-5; TRBD2 agrees at 9 bases. Germline values: CDR1 SGHTA, CDR2 FQGNSA. The CDR3 sequence is 15 residues long. V lost 3 bases, J lost 1 base, and 3 bases stayed unmatched. This chain's CDR3 is CASSFQAGGQETQYF. CDR3 sequence (DNA): TGTGCCAGCAGCTTTCAAGCGGGGGGCCAAGAGACCCAGTACTTC.

This clone has a handful of counts. The rearrangement links TRBV7-3 to TRBJ2-5, with D possibly being TRBD2 (5 bases). V was shortened by 2 bases and J by 5 bases, with 12 bases between the two germline ends. This CDR3 contains 14 residues. The germline CDR1 and CDR2 sequences are SGHTA and FQGTGA. Here the CDR3 reads CASSLGSNSETQYF. DNA of the CDR3: TGTGCCAGCAGCTTAGGGAGTAATTCGGAGACCCAGTACTTC.

The chain links TRBV7-8 to TRBJ2-1; maybe TRBD2 (6 bases). V was clipped by 1 base and J by 0 bases, with 13 bases between them. Germline V CDR1 and CDR2: SGHVS, FQNEAQ. This CDR3 comprises 17 residues. CDR3 residues: CASSLVGAGSSYNEQFF. In nucleotides, the CDR3 is TGTGCCAGCAGCTTAGTCGGGGCGGGAAGCTCCTACAATGAGCAGTTCTTC.

This rearrangement joins TRBV4-3 to TRBJ1-1; 7 nucleotides line up with TRBD1. The CDR3 has 14 amino acids. The germline gives CDR1 LGHNA, CDR2 YSLEER. The ends lost 0 bases at V and 8 bases at J; junction bases unmatched: 6. The chain's CDR3 is CASSQDLGTDEAFF. In DNA form, the CDR3 reads TGCGCCAGCAGCCAAGATTTGGGGACAGACGAAGCTTTCTTT.

The chain recombines TRBV28 with TRBJ1-2; 8 bases map to TRBD1. The CDR3 consists of 15 residues. V was clipped by 6 bases and J by 7 bases; unmatched bases: 13. Germline V gene sequence: CDR1 MDHEN, CDR2 SYDVKM. As DNA, the CDR3 is TGTGCCAGCAGGAGACCCGGACAGGGAGGCTCTGGCTACACCTTC. It yields the protein CASRRPGQGGSGYTF.

This sequence joins TRBV7-9 and TRBJ2-3, with TRBD1 matching over 7 bases. The CDR3 extends over 15 amino acids. Germline trimming cut 5 bases from V and 4 bases from J; bases unmatched to any gene: 9. Germline V gene data show CDR1 as SEHNR and CDR2 as FQNEAQ (reference sequence). The CDR3 DNA reads TGTGCCAGCAGCCCAACAGGGGTAGTTGCAGATACGCAGTATTTT. Translating gives CASSPTGVVADTQYF.

The chain has TRBV9 and TRBJ2-2; D is unresolved. Trimming removed 0 bases at V and 2 bases at J, with 14 bases between. The germline V gene has CDR1 SGDLS and CDR2 YYNGEE. This CDR3 contains 17 residues. Here the CDR3 reads CASSVGASGGNTGELFF. CDR3 sequence (DNA): TGTGCCAGCAGCGTAGGAGCTTCGGGTGGAAACACCGGGGAGCTGTTTTTT.

This chain connects TRBV27 to TRBJ2-7; 15 positions agree with TRBD2. There are 16 residues in the CDR3. V dropped 4 bases and J dropped 7; count of bases not matched to a gene: 8. Germline V CDR1 and CDR2: MNHEY, SMNVEV (reference sequence). For the CDR3, the DNA is TGTGCCAGCAGTTCGCGGACTAGCGGGGGGGCAGGGGAGCAGTACTTC. It specifies CASSSRTSGGAGEQYF.

The chain is built from TRBV7-9 and TRBJ1-3; TRBD1 aligns across 7 bases. V trimming: 3 bases; J trimming: 4 bases; junction bases outside the gene matches: 6. This CDR3 is built from 15 residues. The germline V gene encodes CDR1 SEHNR and CDR2 FQNEAQ (reference sequence). The CDR3 region has the DNA TGTGCCAGCAGCTTGGCGACAGGGTCAGGAAACACCATATATTTT. It is translated as CASSLATGSGNTIYF.

The chain has TRBV20-1 and TRBJ2-5; no clear D. V was trimmed by 3 bases and J by 1 base, leaving 12 bases between them. This CDR3 is built from 14 residues. From germline, CDR1 is DFQATT and CDR2 SNEGSKA (reference sequence). CDR3 nucleotides: TGCAGTGCTAGTTCTCGGTTACTCCAAGAGACCCAGTACTTC. Its protein is CSASSRLLQETQYF.

The rearrangement links TRBV5-6 to TRBJ1-4, with 7 bases matching TRBD1. Trimming at V came to 7 bases and at J to 7 bases, leaving 7 bases not matched to a gene. This CDR3 contains 13 residues. Germline-derived CDR1 and CDR2 are SGHDT and YYEEEE. The DNA for the CDR3 is TGTGCCAGCCGACAGGGAAGGAGTGAAAAACTGTTTTTT. It codes for CASRQGRSEKLFF.

This clone was seen just once. The gene calls are TRBV7-9 and TRBJ2-7; 10 bases align to TRBD2. V was pared by 4 bases and J by 3 bases, with 0 bases of the junction left unmatched. CDR1 and CDR2 from the germline V gene are SEHNR and FQNEAQ (reference sequence). The CDR3 contains 13 residues. CDR3 DNA sequence: TGTGCCAGCAGCTCTAGCGGGAGCTACGAGCAGTACTTC. This encodes CASSSSGSYEQYF.